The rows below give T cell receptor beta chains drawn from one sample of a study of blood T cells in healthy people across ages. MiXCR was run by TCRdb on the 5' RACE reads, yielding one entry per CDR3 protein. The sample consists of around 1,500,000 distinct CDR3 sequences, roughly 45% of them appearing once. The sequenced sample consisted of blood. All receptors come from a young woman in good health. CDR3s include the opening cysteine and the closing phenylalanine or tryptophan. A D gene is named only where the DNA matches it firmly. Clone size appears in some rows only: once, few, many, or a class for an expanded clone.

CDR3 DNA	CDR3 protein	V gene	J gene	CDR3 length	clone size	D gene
TGTGCCAGCAGCTTATCGCCCAGCGGGGGGGGTGCCTACAATGAGCAGTTCTTC	CASSLSPSGGGAYNEQFF	TRBV7-3	TRBJ2-1	18	-	TRBD2
TGTGCCAGCAGCGCCGACAGCGAAGCTTTCTTT	CASSADSEAFF	TRBV9	TRBJ1-1	11	few	-
TGTGCCGGCAGTGCTCGGACAGGCCCTTACGAGCAGTACTTC	CAGSARTGPYEQYF	TRBV6-1	TRBJ2-7	14	once	TRBD1
TGTGCCATCAGTGAGTCGGGCAGCAAAGAGACCCAGTACTTC	CAISESGSKETQYF	TRBV10-3	TRBJ2-5	14	few	-
TGCAGCGTTGAGCCCGGGAGGGCCTCCTACAATGAGCAGTTCTTC	CSVEPGRASYNEQFF	TRBV29-1	TRBJ2-1	15	-	TRBD2
TGCAGTGCTAGATGGACAGGGTCCCAAGAGACCCAGTACTTC	CSARWTGSQETQYF	TRBV20-1	TRBJ2-5	14	-	TRBD1
TGCAGTGCTGAAGGGGTGGAGACCCAGTACTTC	CSAEGVETQYF	TRBV20-1	TRBJ2-5	11	-	-
TGTGCCAGCAGTTTAAGGGCGGGACAGGGCTACGAGCAGTACTTC	CASSLRAGQGYEQYF	TRBV12-3/TRBV12-4	TRBJ2-7	15	-	TRBD1
TGTGCCAGCAGTTTACAGCAGGAGGGCCCGGTAAAGAGGACCCAGTACTTC	CASSLQQEGPVKRTQYF	TRBV12-3/TRBV12-4	TRBJ2-5	17	-	-
TGTGCCAGCAGCGTACGCCAGGGCGGGTTCACTGAAGCTTTCTTT	CASSVRQGGFTEAFF	TRBV7-2	TRBJ1-1	15	few	-
TGTGCCAGCATTTCCACAGGGATGGGTAGCATTCAGTACTTC	CASISTGMGSIQYF	TRBV12-3/TRBV12-4	TRBJ2-4	14	-	-
TGCAGTGCTAGAGAAGAGAGGGGCCAAGAGACCCAGTACTTC	CSAREERGQETQYF	TRBV20-1	TRBJ2-5	14	-	-
TGCGCCAGCAGCCCAACGCCGGACCTCAGATACAATGAGCAGTTCTTC	CASSPTPDLRYNEQFF	TRBV5-1	TRBJ2-1	16	few	-
TGTGCCAGCAGCCAAGGGGTGTGGTCTAGCGGCACAGATACGCAGTATTTT	CASSQGVWSSGTDTQYF	TRBV4-2	TRBJ2-3	17	-	-
TGCAGTGCTAGGCGGGGCGGGACTGAGACCCAGTACTTC	CSARRGGTETQYF	TRBV20-1	TRBJ2-5	13	-	-
TGCAGTGCTCTCAGCGGAGCCTCCACAGATACGCAGTATTTT	CSALSGASTDTQYF	TRBV20-1	TRBJ2-3	14	-	-
TGTGCCAGCAGCCCCAAACCGGACTACGAGCAGTACTTC	CASSPKPDYEQYF	TRBV3-1	TRBJ2-7	13	few	-
TGTGCCAGCAGCTTTCGGCTAGCGGGAGGGACGGGATACAATGAGCAGTTCTTC	CASSFRLAGGTGYNEQFF	TRBV7-2	TRBJ2-1	18	-	TRBD2
TGTGCCTGGAGTTTCGCAGGCCTTCTCACCTTC	CAWSFAGLLTF	TRBV30	TRBJ1-2	11	few	-
TGCAGTGCTGAAGACAGGATAAGCAATCAGCCCCAGCATTTT	CSAEDRISNQPQHF	TRBV20-1	TRBJ1-5	14	-	-
TGTGCCGCTACGCCCGGGGTAGGGTCCTACAATGAGCAGTTCTTC	CAATPGVGSYNEQFF	TRBV10-3	TRBJ2-1	15	-	-
TGTGCCGGCTCATCTCAGAGGGTAGGCGAGCAGTACTTC	CAGSSQRVGEQYF	TRBV7-8	TRBJ2-7	13	-	-
TGCAGTGCTATCGGGACTAGGCGGAATGAGCAACAGTTCTTC	CSAIGTRRNEQQFF	TRBV20-1	TRBJ2-1	14	-	TRBD2
TGTGCCAGCAGCCTCAGCCCGGGGAAAGATTCACCCCTCCACTTT	CASSLSPGKDSPLHF	TRBV13	TRBJ1-6	15	-	-
TGTGCCAGCAGCTTAGCGTTCTCAGGGGGGAATCAGCCCCAGCATTTT	CASSLAFSGGNQPQHF	TRBV7-8	TRBJ1-5	16	few	TRBD1
TGTGCCAGCAGCGCCCGAGGGGACAGGTACAATGAGCAGTTCTTC	CASSARGDRYNEQFF	TRBV9	TRBJ2-1	15	-	TRBD1
TGCAGTCCAAGGACAGGTGGCTCGGGGAATGAGCAGTACTTC	CSPRTGGSGNEQYF	TRBV20-1	TRBJ2-7	14	once	TRBD1
TGCAGTGCTCGGTCCAGGGGGCCGAACACTGAAGCTTTCTTT	CSARSRGPNTEAFF	TRBV20-1	TRBJ1-1	14	once	TRBD1
TGCAGCCCAAAGGGACTAGGGGACAATGAGCAGTACTTC	CSPKGLGDNEQYF	TRBV29-1	TRBJ2-7	13	-	TRBD2
TGTGCCAGCAGCTGGGGTTATGGACTAGACTACAATGAGCAGTACTTC	CASSWGYGLDYNEQYF	TRBV7-2	TRBJ2-5	16	few	TRBD2
TGTGCCAGCAGCTTAGAGGGGGGGACAACAGCAGGAGCTTTCTTT	CASSLEGGTTAGAFF	TRBV7-8	TRBJ1-1	15	few	-
TGTGCCAGCAGTGAATACTGGGGGTCGGGCTATGGCTACACCTTC	CASSEYWGSGYGYTF	TRBV6-1	TRBJ1-2	15	few	-
TGTGCCAGCAGACAACCTGGACAGTTATATGGCTACACCTTC	CASRQPGQLYGYTF	TRBV7-2	TRBJ1-2	14	-	-
TGTGCCAGCAGCCAAAGGGGGATGACTAATGAAAAACTGTTTTTT	CASSQRGMTNEKLFF	TRBV3-1	TRBJ1-4	15	-	-
TGTGCCAGCAGCTTATTTGGAGGGAACGAAAAACTGTTTTTT	CASSLFGGNEKLFF	TRBV11-1	TRBJ1-4	14	few	-
TGTGCCAGCAGCCAAGGTACCAAGAATGAGCAGTTCTTC	CASSQGTKNEQFF	TRBV3-1	TRBJ2-1	13	few	-
TGTGCCAGCAGTTCGGACAGGGCGAGAGAGGTTGGCAATCAGCCCCAGCATTTT	CASSSDRAREVGNQPQHF	TRBV2	TRBJ1-5	18	once	TRBD1
TGTGCCAGCAGTTACCTGGGAAGTATCTGGGAGCAGTACTTC	CASSYLGSIWEQYF	TRBV6-5	TRBJ2-7	14	-	-
TGTGCCAGCAGTTTAGTGGACAGCTCCTACAATGAGCAGTTCTTC	CASSLVDSSYNEQFF	TRBV28	TRBJ2-1	15	few	-
TGTGCCACCAGTGATTTAGGGCAGAGATTGCAGGAGCAGTACTTC	CATSDLGQRLQEQYF	TRBV24-1	TRBJ2-5	15	-	-
TGTGCCAACAGCGCCGGGACTGTTCAAGAGACCCAGTACTTC	CANSAGTVQETQYF	TRBV9	TRBJ2-5	14	-	-
TGTGCCAGCAGCGAAGGGACTAGCGGGGGCGATGAGCAGTTCTTC	CASSEGTSGGDEQFF	TRBV6-6	TRBJ2-1	15	few	TRBD2
TGTGCCAGCAGCTCCACAGGGGGCGCGGACACAGATACGCAGTATTTT	CASSSTGGADTDTQYF	TRBV7-3	TRBJ2-3	16	-	TRBD1
TGTGCCATCATATACACTGAAGCTTTCTTT	CAIIYTEAFF	TRBV6-1	TRBJ1-1	10	few	-
TGTGCCAGCAGTTACAAGGGGGTAGGTCAGCCCCAGCATTTT	CASSYKGVGQPQHF	TRBV6-5	TRBJ1-5	14	-	-
TGTGCCAGCAGCGTAGGGTTCGATACCTACGAGCAGTACTTC	CASSVGFDTYEQYF	TRBV7-2	TRBJ2-7	14	-	-